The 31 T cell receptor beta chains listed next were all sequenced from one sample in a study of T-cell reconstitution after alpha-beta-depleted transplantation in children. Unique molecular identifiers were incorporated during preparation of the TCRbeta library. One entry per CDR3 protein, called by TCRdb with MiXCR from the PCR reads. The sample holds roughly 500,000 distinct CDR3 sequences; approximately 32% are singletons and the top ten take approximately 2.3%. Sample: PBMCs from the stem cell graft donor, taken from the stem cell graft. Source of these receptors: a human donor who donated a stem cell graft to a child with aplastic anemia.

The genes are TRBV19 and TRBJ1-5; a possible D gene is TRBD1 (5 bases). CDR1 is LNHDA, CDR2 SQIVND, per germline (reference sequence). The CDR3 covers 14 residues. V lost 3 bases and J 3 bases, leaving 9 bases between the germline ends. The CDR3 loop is CASSMIGVNQPQHF. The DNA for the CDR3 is TGTGCCAGTAGTATGATAGGGGTCAATCAGCCCCAGCATTTT.

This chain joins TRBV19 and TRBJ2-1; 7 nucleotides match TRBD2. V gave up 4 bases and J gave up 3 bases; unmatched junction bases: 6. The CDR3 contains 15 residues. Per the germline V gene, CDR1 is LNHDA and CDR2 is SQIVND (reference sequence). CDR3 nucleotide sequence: TGTGCCAGTAGTAGAGCAAGCGGGGACTACAATGAGCAGTTCTTC. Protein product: CASSRASGDYNEQFF. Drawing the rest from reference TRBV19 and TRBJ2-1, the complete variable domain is DGGITQSPKYLFRKEGQNVTLSCEQNLNHDAMYWYRQDPGQGLRLIYYSQIVNDFQKGDIAEGYSVSREKKESFPLTVTSAQKNPTAFYLCASSRASGDYNEQFFGPGTRLTVL.

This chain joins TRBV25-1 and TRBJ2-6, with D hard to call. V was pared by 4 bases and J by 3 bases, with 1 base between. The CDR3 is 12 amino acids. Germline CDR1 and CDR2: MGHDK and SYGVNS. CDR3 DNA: TGTGCCAGCAGTGTTGGGGCCAACGTCCTGACTTTC. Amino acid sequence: CASSVGANVLTF. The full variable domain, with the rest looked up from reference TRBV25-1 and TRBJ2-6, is EADIYQTPRYLVIGTGKKITLECSQTMGHDKMYWYQQDPGMELHLIHYSYGVNSTEKGDLSSESTVSRIRTEHFPLTLESARPSHTSQYLCASSVGANVLTFGAGSRLTVL.

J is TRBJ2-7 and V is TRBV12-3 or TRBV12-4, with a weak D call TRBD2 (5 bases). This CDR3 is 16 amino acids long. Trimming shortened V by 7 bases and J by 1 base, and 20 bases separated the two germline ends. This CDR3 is CASITISGGSSYEQYV. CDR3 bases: TGTGCCAGCATTACAATATCGGGCGGGTCTTCCTACGAGCAGTACGTC.

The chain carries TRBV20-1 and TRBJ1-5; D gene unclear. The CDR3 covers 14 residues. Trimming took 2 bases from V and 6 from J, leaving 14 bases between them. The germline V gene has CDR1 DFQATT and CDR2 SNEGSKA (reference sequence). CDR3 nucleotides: TGCAGTGCTAGAATTCGTGTCTCCGGTCAGCCCCAGCATTTT. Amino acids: CSARIRVSGQPQHF.

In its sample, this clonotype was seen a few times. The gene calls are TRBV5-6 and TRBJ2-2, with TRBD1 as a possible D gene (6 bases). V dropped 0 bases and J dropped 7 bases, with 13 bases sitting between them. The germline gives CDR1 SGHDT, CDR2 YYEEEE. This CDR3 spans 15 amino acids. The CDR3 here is CASSLGRRDIGELFF. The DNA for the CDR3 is TGTGCCAGCAGCTTGGGAAGAAGGGACATCGGGGAGCTGTTTTTT. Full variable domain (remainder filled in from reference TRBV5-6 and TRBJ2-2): DAGVTQSPTHLIKTRGQQVTLRCSPKSGHDTVSWYQQALGQGPQFIFQYYEEEERQRGNFPDRFSGHQFPNYSSELNVNALLLGDSALYLCASSLGRRDIGELFFGEGSRLTVL.

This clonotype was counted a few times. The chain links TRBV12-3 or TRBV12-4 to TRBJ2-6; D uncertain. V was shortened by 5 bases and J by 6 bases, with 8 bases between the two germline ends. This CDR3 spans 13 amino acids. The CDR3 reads CASSPAAANVLTF. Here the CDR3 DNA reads TGTGCCAGCAGTCCGGCGGCGGCCAACGTCCTGACTTTC.

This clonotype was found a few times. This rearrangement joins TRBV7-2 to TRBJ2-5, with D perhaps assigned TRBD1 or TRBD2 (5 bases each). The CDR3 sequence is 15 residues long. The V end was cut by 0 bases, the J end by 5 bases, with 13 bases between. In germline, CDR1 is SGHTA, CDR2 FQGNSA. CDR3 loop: CASSLAGAGRETQYF. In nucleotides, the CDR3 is TGTGCCAGCAGCTTAGCCGGGGCGGGTCGGGAGACCCAGTACTTC.

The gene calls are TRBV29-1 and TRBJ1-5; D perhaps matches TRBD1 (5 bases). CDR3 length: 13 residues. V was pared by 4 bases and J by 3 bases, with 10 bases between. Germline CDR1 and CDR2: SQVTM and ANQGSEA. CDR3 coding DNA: TGCAGCGTTGGTCGGGGCAACAATCAGCCCCAGCATTTT. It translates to CSVGRGNNQPQHF.

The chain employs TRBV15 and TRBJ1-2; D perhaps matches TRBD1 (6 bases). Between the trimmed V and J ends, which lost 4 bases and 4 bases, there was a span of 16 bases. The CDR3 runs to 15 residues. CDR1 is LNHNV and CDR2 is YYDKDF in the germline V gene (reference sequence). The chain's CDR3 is CATSINRVVGYGYTF. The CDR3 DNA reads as TGTGCCACCAGCATTAACAGGGTCGTTGGCTATGGCTACACCTTC.

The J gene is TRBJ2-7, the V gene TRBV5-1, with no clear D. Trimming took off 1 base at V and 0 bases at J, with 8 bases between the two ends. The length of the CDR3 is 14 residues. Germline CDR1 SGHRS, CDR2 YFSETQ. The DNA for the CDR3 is TGCGCCAGCAGCTTGTTGTCCGACTCCTACGAGCAGTACTTC. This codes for CASSLLSDSYEQYF.

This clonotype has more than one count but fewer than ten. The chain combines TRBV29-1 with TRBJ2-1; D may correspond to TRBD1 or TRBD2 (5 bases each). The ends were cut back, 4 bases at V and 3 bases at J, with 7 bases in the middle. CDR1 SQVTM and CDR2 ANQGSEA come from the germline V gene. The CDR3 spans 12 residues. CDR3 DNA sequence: TGCAGCGTTGGGGGGATCTACAATGAGCAGTTCTTC. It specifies CSVGGIYNEQFF.

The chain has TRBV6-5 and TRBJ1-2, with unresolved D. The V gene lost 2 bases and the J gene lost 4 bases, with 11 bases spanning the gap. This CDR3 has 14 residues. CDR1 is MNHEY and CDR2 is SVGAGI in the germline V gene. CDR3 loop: CASSYDQMGYGYTF. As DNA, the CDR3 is TGTGCCAGCAGTTACGACCAGATGGGCTATGGCTACACCTTC.

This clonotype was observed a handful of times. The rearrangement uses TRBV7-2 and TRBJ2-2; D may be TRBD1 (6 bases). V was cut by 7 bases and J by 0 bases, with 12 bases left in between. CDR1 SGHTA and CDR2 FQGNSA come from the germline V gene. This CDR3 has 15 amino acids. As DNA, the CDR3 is TGTGCCAGCACCAGAGGACAGCCGAACACCGGGGAGCTGTTTTTT. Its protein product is CASTRGQPNTGELFF.

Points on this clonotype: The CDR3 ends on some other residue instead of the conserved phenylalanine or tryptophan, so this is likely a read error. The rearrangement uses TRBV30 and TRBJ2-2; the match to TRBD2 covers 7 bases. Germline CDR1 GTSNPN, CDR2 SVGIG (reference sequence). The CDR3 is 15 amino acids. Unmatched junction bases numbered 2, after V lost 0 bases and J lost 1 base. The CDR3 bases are TGTGCCTGGAGTGTTGGGGGGGGGAACACCGGGGAGCTGTTTTCT. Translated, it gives CAWSVGGGNTGELFS.

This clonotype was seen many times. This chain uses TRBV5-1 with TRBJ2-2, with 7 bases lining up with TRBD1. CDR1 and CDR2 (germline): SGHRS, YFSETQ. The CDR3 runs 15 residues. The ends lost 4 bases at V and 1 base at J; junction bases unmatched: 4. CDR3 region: CASSPGQVNTGELFF. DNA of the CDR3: TGCGCCAGCAGCCCCGGACAGGTGAACACCGGGGAGCTGTTTTTT.

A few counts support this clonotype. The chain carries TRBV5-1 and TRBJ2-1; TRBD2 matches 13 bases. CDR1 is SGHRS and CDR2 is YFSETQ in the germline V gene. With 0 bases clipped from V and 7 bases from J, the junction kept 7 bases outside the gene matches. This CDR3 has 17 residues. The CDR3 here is CASSLAYGTSGKNEQFF. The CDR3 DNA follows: TGCGCCAGCAGCTTGGCCTACGGGACTAGCGGGAAAAATGAGCAGTTCTTC. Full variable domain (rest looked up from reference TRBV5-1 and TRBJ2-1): KAGVTQTPRYLIKTRGQQVTLSCSPISGHRSVSWYQQTPGQGLQFLFEYFSETQRNKGNFPGRFSGRQFSNSRSEMNVSTLELGDSALYLCASSLAYGTSGKNEQFFGPGTRLTVL.

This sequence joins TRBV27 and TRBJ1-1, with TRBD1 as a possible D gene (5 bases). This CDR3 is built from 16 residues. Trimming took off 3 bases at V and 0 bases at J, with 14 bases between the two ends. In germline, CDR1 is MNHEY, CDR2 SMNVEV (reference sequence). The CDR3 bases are TGTGCCAGCAGTTTGAAAACGACAGTGATGAACACTGAAGCTTTCTTT. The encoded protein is CASSLKTTVMNTEAFF.

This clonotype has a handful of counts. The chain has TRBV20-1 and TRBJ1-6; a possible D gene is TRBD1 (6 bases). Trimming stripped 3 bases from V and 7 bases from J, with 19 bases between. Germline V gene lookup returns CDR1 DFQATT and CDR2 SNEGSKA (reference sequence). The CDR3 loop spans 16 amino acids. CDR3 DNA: TGCAGTGCTAGGGACCGGGGGCTAGTATGGAATTCACCCCTCCACTTT. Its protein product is CSARDRGLVWNSPLHF.

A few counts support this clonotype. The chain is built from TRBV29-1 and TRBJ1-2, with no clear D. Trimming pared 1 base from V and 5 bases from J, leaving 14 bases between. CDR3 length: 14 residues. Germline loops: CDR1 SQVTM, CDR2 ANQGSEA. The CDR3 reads CSVEGVLSGYGYTF. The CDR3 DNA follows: TGCAGCGTTGAAGGAGTCCTCTCGGGGTATGGCTACACCTTC.

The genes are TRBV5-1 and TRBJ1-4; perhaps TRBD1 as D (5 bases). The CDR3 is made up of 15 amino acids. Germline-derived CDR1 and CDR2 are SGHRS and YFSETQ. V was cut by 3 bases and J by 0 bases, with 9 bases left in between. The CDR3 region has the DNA TGCGCCAGCAGCTCACAGGTTGCAACTAATGAAAAACTGTTTTTT. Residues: CASSSQVATNEKLFF.

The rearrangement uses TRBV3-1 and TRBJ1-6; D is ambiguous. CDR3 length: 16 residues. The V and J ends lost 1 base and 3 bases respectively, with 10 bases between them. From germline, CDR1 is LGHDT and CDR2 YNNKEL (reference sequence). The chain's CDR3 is CASSQGFGLYNSPLHF. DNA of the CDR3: TGTGCCAGCAGCCAAGGCTTCGGGCTCTATAATTCACCCCTCCACTTT.

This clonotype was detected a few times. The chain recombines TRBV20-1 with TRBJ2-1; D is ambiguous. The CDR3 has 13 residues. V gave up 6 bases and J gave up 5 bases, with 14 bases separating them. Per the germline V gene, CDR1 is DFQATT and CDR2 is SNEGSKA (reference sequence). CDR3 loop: CSAEGATHNEQFF. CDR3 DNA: TGCAGTGCGGAAGGAGCGACCCACAATGAGCAGTTCTTC.

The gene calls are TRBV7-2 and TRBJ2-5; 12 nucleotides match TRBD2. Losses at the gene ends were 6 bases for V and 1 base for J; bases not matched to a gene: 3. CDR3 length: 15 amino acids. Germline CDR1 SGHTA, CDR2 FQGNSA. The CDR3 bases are TGTGCCAGCAGGGCTAGCGGGAGGGCCCAAGAGACCCAGTACTTC. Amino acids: CASRASGRAQETQYF.

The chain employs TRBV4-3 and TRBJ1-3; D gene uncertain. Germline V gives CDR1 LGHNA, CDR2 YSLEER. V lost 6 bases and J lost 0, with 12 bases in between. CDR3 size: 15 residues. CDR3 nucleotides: TGCGCCAGCAGTCCAAAGGCTGTCTCTGGAAACACCATATATTTT. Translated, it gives CASSPKAVSGNTIYF.

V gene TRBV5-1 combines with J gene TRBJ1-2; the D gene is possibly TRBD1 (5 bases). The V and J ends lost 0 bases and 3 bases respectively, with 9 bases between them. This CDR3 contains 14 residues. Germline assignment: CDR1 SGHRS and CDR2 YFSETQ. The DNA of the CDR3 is TGCGCCAGCAGCTTGGAGGGGCGCGACTATGGCTACACCTTC. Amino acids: CASSLEGRDYGYTF.

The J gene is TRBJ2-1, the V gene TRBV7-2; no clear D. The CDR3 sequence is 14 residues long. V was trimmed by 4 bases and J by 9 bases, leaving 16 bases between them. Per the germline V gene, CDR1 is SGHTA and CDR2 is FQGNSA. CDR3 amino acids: CASSSSWGTVEQFF. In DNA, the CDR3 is TGTGCCAGCAGCTCATCTTGGGGAACTGTTGAGCAGTTCTTC. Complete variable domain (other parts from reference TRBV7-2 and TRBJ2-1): GAGVSQSPSNKVTEKGKDVELRCDPISGHTALYWYRQSLGQGLEFLIYFQGNSAPDKSGLPSDRFSAERTGGSVSTLTIQRTQQEDSAVYLCASSSSWGTVEQFFGPGTRLTVL.

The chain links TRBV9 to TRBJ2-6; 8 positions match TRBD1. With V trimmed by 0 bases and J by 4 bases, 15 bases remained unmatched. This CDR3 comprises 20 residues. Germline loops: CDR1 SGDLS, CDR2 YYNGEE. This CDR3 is CASSVALSTGDSVGANVLTF. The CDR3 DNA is TGTGCCAGCAGCGTAGCCCTTTCGACAGGGGATTCGGTAGGGGCCAACGTCCTGACTTTC.

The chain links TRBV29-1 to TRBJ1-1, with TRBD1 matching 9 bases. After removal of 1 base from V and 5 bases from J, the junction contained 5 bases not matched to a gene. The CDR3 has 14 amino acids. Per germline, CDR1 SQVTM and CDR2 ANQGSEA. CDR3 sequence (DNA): TGCAGCGTTGAAGTGGGACAGGGTAGTACTGAAGCTTTCTTT. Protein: CSVEVGQGSTEAFF.

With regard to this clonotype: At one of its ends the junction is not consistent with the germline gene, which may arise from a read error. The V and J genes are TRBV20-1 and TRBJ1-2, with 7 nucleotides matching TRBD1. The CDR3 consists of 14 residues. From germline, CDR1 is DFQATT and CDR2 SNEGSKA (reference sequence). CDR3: CSARSDREVWGCTF. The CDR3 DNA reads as TGCAGTGCTAGATCTGACAGGGAGGTTTGGGGCTGCACCTTC.

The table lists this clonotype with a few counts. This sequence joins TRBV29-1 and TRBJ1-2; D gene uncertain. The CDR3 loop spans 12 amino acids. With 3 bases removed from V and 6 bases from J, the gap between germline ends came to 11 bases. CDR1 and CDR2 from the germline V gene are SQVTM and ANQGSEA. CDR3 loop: CSVDGQQHGYTF. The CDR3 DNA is TGCAGCGTTGACGGGCAGCAACATGGCTACACCTTC.